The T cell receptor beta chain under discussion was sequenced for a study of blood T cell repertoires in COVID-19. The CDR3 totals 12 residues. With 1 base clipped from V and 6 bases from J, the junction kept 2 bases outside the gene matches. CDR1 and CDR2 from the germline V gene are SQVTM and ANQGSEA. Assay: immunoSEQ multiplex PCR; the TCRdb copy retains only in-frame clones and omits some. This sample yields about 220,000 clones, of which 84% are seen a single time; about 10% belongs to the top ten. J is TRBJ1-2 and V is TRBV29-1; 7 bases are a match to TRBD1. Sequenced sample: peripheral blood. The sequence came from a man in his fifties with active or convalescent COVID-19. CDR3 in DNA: TGCAGCGTTGAAGGGACAGGCCATGGCTACACCTTC. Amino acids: CSVEGTGHGYTF.